The sequence of this T cell receptor beta chain was determined in a study of PD-L1 blockade in urothelial cancer (dated by TCRdb to about 2017). Turning to the overall study: All patients started therapy in about 2014 and received atezolizumab 1,200 mg intravenously every 3 weeks. The study, an exploratory multi-omic analysis, examined somatic, immune and clinical correlates of response to PD-L1 blockade with atezolizumab in urothelial cancer. Durable clinical benefit was achieved by nine patients but not by the remaining 20. Blood samples gave median yields of 141,255 T cells and 65,000 to 85,000 unique TCRs, along with a median clonality of around 0.08. About 90% of the 29 patients were males with bladder-origin urothelial cancer, and about 65% of the 29 reported a prior smoking history. Progression-free survival longer than 6 months counted as durable clinical benefit, and TCR features were additionally tested against both progression-free and overall survival. In the same patients, pretreatment tumors underwent whole exome sequencing and RNA sequencing in addition to TCR sequencing. Blood samples were analyzed at two time points: 3 weeks after treatment start (second dose) and 6 weeks after treatment start. Twenty-nine patients had pretreatment blood TCR-seq, some 25 had at least one posttreatment blood collection, and some 25 had tumor TCR-seq. Patients had an ECOG performance status of 0 or 1 and had received between 0 and 3 prior chemotherapy regimens. TCR sequencing covered pretreatment tumor samples and matched, serially collected peripheral blood taken before and after atezolizumab treatment. Broader findings and caveats from the paper: Because of the small sample size (n ≈ 31) and the many exploratory analyses performed, the results are intended to be regarded as hypothesis-generating. Among patients with durable benefit, tumor-associated TCR clones showed greater expansion in peripheral blood 3 weeks after treatment started (n ≈ 22, p = 0.022). A pretreatment peripheral blood TCR clonality below the median was linked to improved progression-free and overall survival.

The germline V gene specifies MGHRA as CDR1 and YSYEKL as CDR2. The CDR3 measures 19 amino acids from cysteine to phenylalanine. The only DNA kept is the CDR3, 57 bases in frame from the first base. V is reduced by 0 bases and J by 0 bases, leaving a spacing of 18 bases between them. To note about this clone: Its antigen is not yet known. Per-base qualities were not stored, and no clone one base away is much larger.

To estimate absolute template abundance from read counts, synthetic TCR analog templates were spiked into each PCR. The immunoSEQ assay was used to amplify TCRbeta CDR3 regions from genomic DNA with bias-controlled V and J gene primers. Rearranged TCRbeta segments were sequenced at approximately 20X coverage. Turning to the authors' computational methods: Clustering was used to correct sequencing errors, and CDR3s were annotated against IMGT to assign V, D and J genes. Downstream analyses used only productive TCRbeta rearrangements, leaving out any out-of-frame or stop-codon sequences. To compute clonality, Shannon entropy was normalized by the log of the number of unique productive sequences and then subtracted from one. Clones differing between time points or between blood and tumor were identified by Fisher's exact test with Benjamini-Hochberg correction at adjusted p below 0.01. The immuneACCESS repertoire file appears here via TCRdb, limited to in-frame rearrangements. These files lack a portion of the clones; in checked studies, under half of the deficit traces to unresolved V genes, and the cause of the others is not known. V and J calls and clone size are as listed in that table; D and trimming were resolved from the DNA. The sample table holds fewer than 60,000 clones, of which over 75% were seen once. The biggest ten clones account for 15% to 18% of the sample.

The time point tag for this specimen amounts to: pretreatment peripheral blood. The cohort included roughly 30 patients with locally advanced or metastatic urothelial carcinoma who were treated at Memorial Sloan Kettering on a trial protocol. Peripheral blood mononuclear cells were collected from each patient pretreatment and during treatment, giving between 1 and 8 total time points per patient. The Qiagen DNeasy Blood extraction kit was used to purify genomic DNA from total PBMCs and tumor samples. Collected pretreatment and during treatment, PBMCs were isolated and stored as previously described.

The receptor chain draws on TRBV4-1 and TRBJ1-5; the D gene assignment is ambiguous. The sequencing used PBMCs, collected around atezolizumab (anti-PD-L1) treatment. This sequence was found in a man in his sixties or seventies with urothelial cancer. The CDR3 corresponds to CASSQDPISAGFSNQPQHF. In nucleotides, the sequence is TGCGCCAGCAGCCAAGATCCGATATCTGCAGGCTTTAGCAATCAGCCCCAGCATTTT.